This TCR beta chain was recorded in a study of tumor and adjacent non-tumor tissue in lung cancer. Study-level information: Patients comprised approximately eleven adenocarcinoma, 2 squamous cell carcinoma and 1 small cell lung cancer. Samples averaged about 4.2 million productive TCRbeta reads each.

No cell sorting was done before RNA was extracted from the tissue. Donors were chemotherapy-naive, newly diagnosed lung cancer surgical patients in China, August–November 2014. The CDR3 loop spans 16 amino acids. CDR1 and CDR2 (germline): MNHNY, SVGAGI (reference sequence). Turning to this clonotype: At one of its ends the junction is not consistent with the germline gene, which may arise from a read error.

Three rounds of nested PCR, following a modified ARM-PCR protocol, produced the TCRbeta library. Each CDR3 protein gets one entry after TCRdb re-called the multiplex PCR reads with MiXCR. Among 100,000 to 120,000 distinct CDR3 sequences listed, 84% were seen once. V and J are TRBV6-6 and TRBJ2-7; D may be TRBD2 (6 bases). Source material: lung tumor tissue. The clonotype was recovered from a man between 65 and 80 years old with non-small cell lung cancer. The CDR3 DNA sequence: TGTGCCCGCAGTTATTCCGATGCGGGTGAGGACTACAAGCAGTACTTC. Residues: CARSYSDAGEDYKQYF.